A selection of T cell receptor beta chains follows, all from one sample in a study of cytomegalovirus exposure and HLA in healthy donors. Sequencing was performed with immunoSEQ multiplex PCR; in TCRdb, only in-frame clones are kept and a portion is missing. The sample holds about 240,000 clones; 80% to 90% are singletons and the top ten take 2.6%. Input material: PBMCs. Receptors were obtained from a man between 18 and 35 years old in good health and CMV-seronegative. Each CDR3 is given with its conserved first and last residue. D genes are given only for firm matches. Size is stated for part of the rows, as once, few or many counts, or as a class when the clone is expanded.

j_call d_call clone_size v_call cdr3_aa cdr3_nt
TRBJ2-7 TRBD1 NA TRBV28 CASSSGQGSFEQYF TGTGCCAGCAGTTCGGGACAGGGGTCCTTCGAGCAGTACTTC
TRBJ1-2 NA NA TRBV5-1 CASSLGANYGYTF TGCGCCAGCAGCTTAGGGGCTAACTATGGCTACACCTTC
TRBJ2-1 NA NA TRBV7-9 CASSLRGNSYNEQFF TGTGCCAGCAGCTTAAGGGGGAACTCCTACAATGAGCAGTTCTTC
TRBJ2-3 TRBD2 NA TRBV2 CASSESGSPTDTQYF TGTGCCAGCAGTGAAAGCGGGAGTCCCACAGATACGCAGTATTTT
TRBJ2-5 TRBD2 NA TRBV27 CASSSGLALETQYF TGTGCCAGCAGTTCGGGACTAGCGTTAGAGACCCAGTACTTC
TRBJ2-7 TRBD1 NA TRBV5-4 CASCPNWTGVYEQYF TGTGCCAGCTGCCCTAATTGGACAGGGGTATACGAGCAGTACTTC
TRBJ2-7 TRBD1 NA TRBV27 CASSSPSRTGTATYEQYF TGTGCCAGCAGTTCACCCAGCCGAACCGGGACAGCTACCTACGAGCAGTACTTC
TRBJ1-6 NA NA TRBV7-2 CASSGGGSPLHF TGTGCCAGCAGCGGCGGGGGTTCACCCCTCCACTTT
TRBJ1-2 NA once TRBV30 CAWSVQHRQMHGYTF TGTGCCTGGAGTGTACAACACAGACAGATGCACGGCTACACCTTC
TRBJ1-2 NA once TRBV11-2 CASSLDLGQGYGYTF TGTGCCAGCAGCTTAGATTTGGGACAAGGCTATGGCTACACCTTC
TRBJ1-5 NA NA TRBV19 CASKRSGEQPQHF TGTGCCAGTAAGCGTTCGGGGGAACAGCCCCAGCATTTT
TRBJ2-3 NA once TRBV7-2 CASSLDRTDTQYF TGTGCCAGCAGCTTAGATCGGACAGATACGCAGTATTTT
TRBJ1-2 NA NA TRBV6-1 CASSEALNPSIYGYTF TGTGCCAGCAGTGAAGCGCTTAACCCGTCTATTTATGGCTACACCTTC
TRBJ2-3 NA NA TRBV7-9 CASSLSTGLSDTQYF TGTGCCAGCAGCTTAAGCACAGGGCTATCAGATACGCAGTATTTT
TRBJ2-7 NA NA TRBV27 CASSSRRGNYEQYF TGTGCCAGCAGTTCGAGGCGAGGCAACTACGAGCAGTACTTC
TRBJ1-2 TRBD1 NA TRBV6-4 CASSEARGPNYGYTF TGTGCCAGCAGTGAAGCCAGGGGGCCTAACTATGGCTACACCTTC
TRBJ2-1 TRBD2 NA TRBV27 CASWGLAGGHNEQFF TGTGCCAGCTGGGGACTAGCGGGGGGTCACAATGAGCAGTTCTTC
TRBJ1-3 NA NA TRBV7-9 CASSPGLMFSGNTIYF TGTGCCAGCAGCCCGGGACTGATGTTCTCTGGAAACACCATATATTTT
TRBJ2-7 NA NA TRBV7-8 CASSFAGEGREQYF TGTGCCAGCAGCTTCGCTGGCGAGGGCCGGGAGCAGTACTTC
TRBJ2-3 NA NA TRBV27 CASSAGDRSTTDTQYF TGTGCCAGCAGCGCAGGGGACCGATCGACCACAGATACGCAGTATTTT
TRBJ2-3 NA NA TRBV4-3 CASSQREDTQYF TGCGCCAGCAGCCAACGGGAAGATACGCAGTATTTT
TRBJ2-7 NA once TRBV6-6 CASSYSIRAYEQYF TGTGCCAGCAGTTACTCGATCAGGGCCTACGAGCAGTACTTC
TRBJ2-7 TRBD2 NA TRBV27 CASTSGGSYEQYF TGTGCCAGCACCAGCGGGGGGTCCTACGAGCAGTACTTC
TRBJ2-2 NA few TRBV2 CASSEFLNTGELFF TGTGCCAGCAGTGAGTTCCTGAACACCGGGGAGCTGTTTTTT
TRBJ2-2 TRBD1 NA TRBV2 CASSVGQYTGELFF TGTGCCAGCAGCGTGGGACAGTACACCGGGGAGCTGTTTTTT
TRBJ2-1 TRBD1 NA TRBV27 CASRSPGTVLENEQFF TGTGCCAGCCGAAGCCCGGGGACAGTCCTTGAAAATGAGCAGTTCTTC
TRBJ2-5 NA NA TRBV18 CASSPLAGSQETQYF TGTGCCAGCTCACCTCTCGCGGGGAGCCAAGAGACCCAGTACTTC
TRBJ2-7 NA NA TRBV4-3 CASSQETPASGAHYEQYF TGCGCCAGCAGCCAAGAAACACCCGCCTCTGGGGCCCATTACGAGCAGTACTTC
TRBJ2-3 NA NA TRBV13 CASSLGYSTSTDTQYF TGTGCCAGCAGCTTAGGGTACTCCACTAGCACAGATACGCAGTATTTT
TRBJ1-1 NA once TRBV29-1 CSASGVVTEAFF TGCAGCGCGTCCGGGGTGGTCACTGAAGCTTTCTTT
TRBJ1-2 TRBD1 NA TRBV25-1 CASSSLGDRVSYGYTF TGTGCCAGCAGTTCTCTAGGGGACAGGGTGAGCTATGGCTACACCTTC
TRBJ2-7 TRBD1 NA TRBV5-4 CASSNGGTGPHEQYF TGTGCCAGCAGTAACGGCGGGACAGGGCCCCACGAGCAGTACTTC
TRBJ2-1 NA once TRBV29-1 CSFRGPAYNEQFF TGCAGCTTCAGGGGCCCTGCCTACAATGAGCAGTTCTTC
TRBJ2-1 TRBD1 NA TRBV5-1 CASRVGTAKEEQFF TGCGCCAGCAGGGTAGGGACAGCCAAAGAGGAGCAGTTCTTC
TRBJ1-2 NA NA TRBV4-1 CASSQKGGSVSGRTDYGYTF TGCGCCAGCAGCCAAAAAGGGGGATCGGTTTCGGGCCGAACCGACTATGGCTACACCTTC
TRBJ2-5 TRBD2 NA TRBV11-3 CASTYRGGKETQYF TGTGCCAGCACCTATCGGGGGGGAAAAGAGACCCAGTACTTC
TRBJ1-6 TRBD1 NA TRBV7-2 CASSDDRDSPLHF TGTGCCAGCAGCGATGACAGGGATTCACCCCTCCACTTT
TRBJ2-7 TRBD1 once TRBV6-1 CASKGDRGGEQYF TGTGCCAGCAAAGGCGACAGGGGGGGGGAGCAGTACTTC
TRBJ2-3 NA few TRBV6-1 CASIQVPTDTQYF TGTGCCAGCATCCAGGTCCCCACAGATACGCAGTATTTT